Presented here are 12 T cell receptor beta chains from one specimen sequenced in a study of blood T cells in healthy people across ages. Next came a second PCR, run for 7 to 11 cycles, which used a sample-barcoded 5' primer along with a J-beta primer mix. Each CDR3 protein gets one entry after TCRdb re-called the 5' RACE reads with MiXCR. Found here are 800,000 to 950,000 distinct CDR3 sequences, approximately 35% of them singletons; the top ten hold 13%. Sequenced sample: blood. The receptors here all came from a man between 18 and 29 years old in good health.

This clonotype has just one count. A read error may explain this, as a much larger clone is one base away. The chain has TRBV5-1 and TRBJ2-1; 7 bases are shared with TRBD2. CDR1 and CDR2 (germline): SGHRS, YFSETQ. This CDR3 is built from 15 residues. CDR3 loop: CASGLANQGGNEQFF. The CDR3 nucleotides read TGCGCCAGCGGCTTGGCCAACCAGGGAGGGAATGAGCAGTTCTTC.

In its sample, this clonotype was seen a few times. V usage is TRBV4-1 and J usage is TRBJ1-1, with D perhaps matching TRBD1 (6 bases). The CDR3 totals 16 residues. Germline V gene sequence: CDR1 MGHRA, CDR2 YSYEKL. The V end lost 0 bases, the J end lost 1 base, and 12 bases lay between the germline ends. CDR3 bases: TGCGCCAGCAGCCAAGATAAGTCAGGGGCGAACACTGAAGCTTTCTTT. Translated, it gives CASSQDKSGANTEAFF.

The CDR3 sequence: CASSLAGAFSGANVLTF. CDR3 nucleotides: TGTGCCAGCAGCCTAGCGGGGGCGTTCTCTGGGGCCAACGTCCTGACTTTC. This chain links TRBV12-3 or TRBV12-4 with TRBJ2-6, with 10 bases fitting TRBD2. This CDR3 has 17 amino acids. Losses at the gene ends were 6 bases for V and 0 bases for J; bases not matched to a gene: 5.

The chain is built from TRBV27 and TRBJ2-5, with 11 nucleotides matching TRBD2. This CDR3 is 17 amino acids long. V shed 6 bases and J 11 bases; nucleotides not matched to a gene: 20. Germline assignment: CDR1 MNHEY and CDR2 SMNVEV (reference sequence). Here the CDR3 reads CASSFSSGGNSCNEQYF. The CDR3 nucleotides are TGTGCCAGCAGCTTTTCTAGCGGGGGGAACTCCTGCAATGAGCAGTACTTC.

The CDR3 sequence is CSAKWTGSYEQYF. The DNA for the CDR3 is TGCAGTGCTAAATGGACAGGGTCCTACGAGCAGTACTTC. The rearrangement uses TRBV20-1 and TRBJ2-7; 8 bases map to TRBD1. V lost 4 bases and J lost 1; bases outside the gene matches: 3. Germline CDR1 is DFQATT and CDR2 is SNEGSKA (reference sequence). The CDR3 spans 13 residues.

The V call is TRBV28, the J call TRBJ1-5; D perhaps matches TRBD1 (6 bases). The CDR3 extends over 15 amino acids. V lost 6 bases, J lost 5 bases, and 17 bases lay in between. The V gene's germline CDR1 is MDHEN and CDR2 SYDVKM. CDR3 residues: CASSLAQGYYQPQHF. CDR3 in DNA: TGTGCCAGCAGCCTAGCTCAGGGGTATTATCAGCCCCAGCATTTT.

This clonotype was seen a handful of times. The V and J genes are TRBV20-1 and TRBJ1-2, with D unclear. The V end was cut by 1 base, the J end by 3 bases, with 3 bases between. The length of the CDR3 is 11 residues. From germline, CDR1 is DFQATT and CDR2 SNEGSKA (reference sequence). In nucleotides, the CDR3 is TGCAGTGCTAGAGCCTACTATGGCTACACCTTC. Translating gives CSARAYYGYTF.

This clonotype was recorded a few times. The chain employs TRBV7-9 and TRBJ2-7; no firm D call. With 2 bases removed from V and 2 bases from J, the gap between germline ends came to 13 bases. Germline lookup yields CDR1 SEHNR and CDR2 FQNEAQ (reference sequence). The CDR3 consists of 15 residues. The CDR3 nucleotides are TGTGCCAGCAGCTTACCCGGACCCAAACCCTACGAGCAGTACTTC. This encodes CASSLPGPKPYEQYF.

The table lists this clonotype with a count of one. The chain combines TRBV5-1 with TRBJ1-2; 7 bases match TRBD1. The CDR3 has 13 residues. J lost 6 bases, V lost 5 bases, and 7 bases had no gene match. Germline CDR1 and CDR2: SGHRS and YFSETQ. The CDR3 is CASRISGGDGYTF. As DNA, the CDR3 is TGCGCCAGCAGAATATCAGGGGGGGATGGCTACACCTTC.

This clonotype was seen many times. The J gene is TRBJ1-5, the V gene TRBV18, with D possibly TRBD1 on 6 matching bases. Germline values: CDR1 KGHSH, CDR2 LQKENI. This CDR3 spans 14 amino acids. Trimming left V 6 bases short and J 6 bases short, with 15 bases between. The CDR3 loop reads CASSQGKGAQPQHF. Written as DNA, the CDR3 is TGTGCCAGCTCCCAGGGGAAAGGGGCTCAGCCCCAGCATTTT.

This clonotype was seen more than once but under ten times. The chain carries TRBV10-2 and TRBJ2-1; D is perhaps TRBD1 or TRBD2 (6 bases each). The germline V gene encodes CDR1 WSHSY and CDR2 SAAADI. Trimming cost V 7 bases and J 4 bases, with 14 bases left between them. The CDR3 contains 14 residues. In nucleotides, the CDR3 is TGCGCCAGCATGTCGGGGGCCCGTTACAATGAGCAGTTCTTC. Translated: CASMSGARYNEQFF.

The rearrangement joins TRBV18 to TRBJ2-3; possible D gene TRBD2, 6 bases. The germline V gene encodes CDR1 KGHSH and CDR2 LQKENI. The V gene lost 2 bases and the J gene lost 2 bases, with 8 bases spanning the gap. CDR3 size: 14 residues. In DNA form, the CDR3 reads TGTGCCAGCTCACCAGCGGGAACCACAGATACGCAGTATTTT. It specifies CASSPAGTTDTQYF.